These 27 T cell receptor beta chains came from one sample sequenced in a study of blood T cell repertoires in COVID-19. Sequenced by immunoSEQ multiplex PCR; TCRdb stores in-frame clones only, minus some. The data contain about 300,000 clones, more than 70% of them singletons. Sample: peripheral blood. These TCRs come from a woman in her forties or fifties with acute or convalescent COVID-19.

J is TRBJ1-2 and V is TRBV27, with 7 bases lining up with TRBD1. Germline CDR1 MNHEY, CDR2 SMNVEV (reference sequence). CDR3 size: 14 residues. Trimming removed 5 bases from V and 9 bases from J; junction bases left unmatched: 12. The CDR3 coding sequence is TGTGCCAGCAGTGCCCCGGGACAGCTCCATAGCTACACCTTC. It is translated as CASSAPGQLHSYTF.

The chain recombines TRBV5-1 with TRBJ2-3; D unresolved. V dropped 1 base and J dropped 0 bases, with 6 bases sitting between them. Germline CDR1 reads SGHRS; CDR2 reads YFSETQ. The CDR3 extends over 14 amino acids. CDR3 in amino acids: CASSLQLSTDTQYF. As DNA, the CDR3 is TGCGCCAGCAGCTTGCAACTTAGCACAGATACGCAGTATTTT.

In DNA form, the CDR3 reads TGTGCCAGCTCACCTTGGGCGACGGTCGGTGAAGCTTTCTTT. Translating gives CASSPWATVGEAFF. The genes are TRBV18 and TRBJ1-1; no definite D call. The CDR3 runs 14 residues. From germline, CDR1 is KGHSH and CDR2 LQKENI. V lost 3 bases and J lost 7, with 15 bases in between.

The chain links TRBV11-2 to TRBJ2-6; 13 bases agree with TRBD2. The CDR3 has 22 amino acids. Unmatched junction bases numbered 23, after V lost 6 bases and J lost 6 bases. The V gene's germline CDR1 is SGHAT and CDR2 FQNNGV. The DNA of the CDR3 is TGTGCCAGCAGTCTCAAACCTCTCTTTCCGGGACTAGCGGGAATCTTGGCCAACGTCCTGACTTTC. Amino acid sequence: CASSLKPLFPGLAGILANVLTF. The full variable domain, completed using reference TRBV11-2 and TRBJ2-6, is EAGVAQSPRYKIIEKRQSVAFWCNPISGHATLYWYQQILGQGPKLLIQFQNNGVVDDSQLPKDRFSAERLKGVDSTLKIQPAKLEDSAVYLCASSLKPLFPGLAGILANVLTFGAGSRLTVL.

V is TRBV7-9 and J is TRBJ2-5, with 9 bases lining up with TRBD1. This CDR3 comprises 15 residues. Germline CDR1 is SEHNR and CDR2 is FQNEAQ (reference sequence). The trim removed 5 bases at V and 4 bases at J, leaving 8 bases unmatched. CDR3 nucleotides: TGTGCCAGCAGCGCATGGGACAGGGCGGGAGAGACCCAGTACTTC. Translation gives CASSAWDRAGETQYF.

The chain has TRBV3-1 (or the pseudogene TRBV3-2) and TRBJ2-5; TRBD1 might be the D (5 bases). The CDR3 has 14 amino acids. Germline assignment: CDR1 LGHDT and CDR2 YNNKEL (reference sequence). The germline V and J ends were trimmed by 0 bases and 5 bases, with 10 bases remaining between them. The CDR3 nucleotides are TGTGCCAGCAGCCAAGATTGGGCAGGGGAGACCCAGTACTTC. The encoded protein is CASSQDWAGETQYF.

This chain uses TRBV5-1 with TRBJ2-3, with TRBD2 matching over 14 bases. The CDR3 has 17 residues. The J segment lost 8 bases and the V segment lost 4 bases, leaving 12 bases of the junction unmatched. CDR1 and CDR2 (germline): SGHRS, YFSETQ. The CDR3 region is CASSPLLTSGGAGTQYF. Written as DNA, the CDR3 is TGCGCCAGCAGCCCGCTTCTGACTAGCGGGGGGGCAGGTACGCAGTATTTT.

The chain carries TRBV7-6 and TRBJ2-2; 9 bases match TRBD2. The V segment lost 2 bases and the J segment 6 bases; nucleotides outside the gene matches: 13. Germline V gene data show CDR1 as SGHVS and CDR2 as FNYEAQ. The CDR3 runs 18 residues. In nucleotides, the CDR3 is TGTGCCAGCAGCTTATTCCTTCCGGGACTAGCTAAGCCCGGGGAGCTGTTTTTT. As protein: CASSLFLPGLAKPGELFF.

J is TRBJ1-4 and V is TRBV7-9; 7 positions match TRBD1. The CDR3 sequence is 14 residues long. In germline, CDR1 is SEHNR, CDR2 FQNEAQ (reference sequence). The trim removed 6 bases at V and 7 bases at J, leaving 8 bases unmatched. The CDR3 loop is CASRSGTALEKLFF. The CDR3 nucleotides read TGTGCCAGCAGATCCGGGACAGCCCTTGAAAAACTGTTTTTT. Full variable domain (rest looked up from reference TRBV7-9 and TRBJ1-4): DTGVSQNPRHKITKRGQNVTFRCDPISEHNRLYWYRQTLGQGPEFLTYFQNEAQLEKSRLLSDRFSAERPKGSFSTLEIQRTEQGDSAMYLCASRSGTALEKLFFGSGTQLSVL.

The rearrangement links TRBV11-2 to TRBJ2-1, with 7 bases aligning to TRBD2. The CDR3 contains 12 residues. Losses at the gene ends were 5 bases for V and 7 bases for J; bases not matched to a gene: 2. In germline, CDR1 is SGHAT, CDR2 FQNNGV. CDR3 bases: TGTGCCAGCAGCCCGGGAGGTAATGAGCAGTTCTTC. This encodes CASSPGGNEQFF.

About this clone: The sample has other DNA sequences that encode this CDR3 too. V is TRBV12-3 or TRBV12-4 and J is TRBJ1-1; D unclear. V lost 2 bases and J lost 2, with 6 bases in between. This CDR3 spans 13 amino acids. The CDR3 DNA reads as TGTGCCAGCAGTTTACAGACTAACACTGAAGCTTTCTTT. This gives the protein CASSLQTNTEAFF.

This clone has a handful of counts. The CDR3 protein is CSASHGGRGDTEAFF. Written as DNA, the CDR3 is TGCAGTGCTAGTCACGGGGGGAGAGGAGACACTGAAGCTTTCTTT. The rearrangement links TRBV20-1 to TRBJ1-1, with a tentative D call TRBD1 (5 bases). Germline V CDR1 and CDR2: DFQATT, SNEGSKA (reference sequence). The CDR3 runs to 15 residues. Trimming shortened V by 3 bases and J by 3 bases, and 17 bases separated the two germline ends.

This sequence joins TRBV15 and TRBJ2-1; possible D gene TRBD1, 6 bases. The germline V gene has CDR1 LNHNV and CDR2 YYDKDF (reference sequence). V lost 3 bases and J 5 bases, leaving 17 bases between the germline ends. CDR3 length: 16 amino acids. The CDR3 protein is CATSRAGTHYHNEQFF. The CDR3 nucleotides are TGTGCCACCAGCAGGGCCGGGACACATTACCACAATGAGCAGTTCTTC.

The rearrangement links TRBV30 to TRBJ2-1, with 8 bases aligning to TRBD2. Unmatched junction bases numbered 14, after V lost 3 bases and J lost 7 bases. The germline V gene encodes CDR1 GTSNPN and CDR2 SVGIG (reference sequence). The CDR3 has 16 residues. The CDR3 region is CAWSRGSTGGRNEQFF. CDR3 bases: TGTGCCTGGAGCCGGGGCTCAACGGGGGGGCGTAATGAGCAGTTCTTC.

The chain joins TRBV5-1 to TRBJ1-1, with D perhaps matching TRBD1 (5 bases). Trimming shortened V by 1 base and J by 4 bases, and 17 bases separated the two germline ends. Germline CDR1 and CDR2: SGHRS and YFSETQ. The CDR3 has 16 residues. DNA for the CDR3: TGCGCCAGCAGCTTGCCGGCAGGGCTGGGTGCCACTGAAGCTTTCTTT. It encodes CASSLPAGLGATEAFF. The variable domain in full, completed from reference TRBV5-1 and TRBJ1-1, reads KAGVTQTPRYLIKTRGQQVTLSCSPISGHRSVSWYQQTPGQGLQFLFEYFSETQRNKGNFPGRFSGRQFSNSRSEMNVSTLELGDSALYLCASSLPAGLGATEAFFGQGTRLTVV.

This clone is a singleton in its sample. This chain links TRBV18 with TRBJ1-3; weak D call: TRBD1 (6 bases). CDR1 KGHSH and CDR2 LQKENI come from the germline V gene. Trimming left V 0 bases short and J 0 bases short, with 9 bases between. The CDR3 extends over 16 amino acids. CDR3 in DNA: TGTGCCAGCTCACCACCGGGGACACCCTCTGGAAACACCATATATTTT. Its protein is CASSPPGTPSGNTIYF. The whole variable domain, filled in from reference TRBV18 and TRBJ1-3, reads NAGVMQNPRHLVRRRGQEARLRCSPMKGHSHVYWYRQLPEEGLKFMVYLQKENIIDESGMPKERFSAEFPKEGPSILRIQQVVRGDSAAYFCASSPPGTPSGNTIYFGEGSWLTVV.

The V call is TRBV5-4, the J call TRBJ2-2; 9 bases are a match to TRBD1. Trimming at V came to 0 bases and at J to 3 bases, leaving 6 bases not matched to a gene. Germline V gene lookup returns CDR1 SGHNT and CDR2 YYREEE (reference sequence). There are 17 residues in the CDR3. This CDR3 reads CASSLAGQGRDTGELFF. DNA for the CDR3: TGTGCCAGCAGCTTGGCCGGACAGGGGAGGGACACCGGGGAGCTGTTTTTT.

This clone was observed a single time. The genes are TRBV13 and TRBJ1-1; 9 nucleotides match TRBD1. V lost 3 bases and J lost 11; bases outside the gene matches: 4. Germline V gene sequence: CDR1 PRHDT, CDR2 FYEKMQ (reference sequence). The CDR3 sequence is 12 residues long. CDR3 sequence (DNA): TGTGCCAGCAGCTTGGACAGGGGATCCGCTTTCTTT. Its protein product is CASSLDRGSAFF.

The chain joins TRBV7-2 to TRBJ1-1; TRBD1 might be the D (6 bases). Trimming pared 1 base from V and 5 bases from J, leaving 14 bases between. Germline V CDR1 and CDR2: SGHTA, FQGNSA. The CDR3 contains 15 residues. Here the CDR3 reads CASSLVGTTGTEAFF. For the CDR3, the DNA is TGTGCCAGCAGCTTAGTAGGGACAACGGGGACTGAAGCTTTCTTT. The full variable domain, with the rest looked up from reference TRBV7-2 and TRBJ1-1, is GAGVSQSPSNKVTEKGKDVELRCDPISGHTALYWYRQSLGQGLEFLIYFQGNSAPDKSGLPSDRFSAERTGGSVSTLTIQRTQQEDSAVYLCASSLVGTTGTEAFFGQGTRLTVV.

The V and J genes are TRBV19 and TRBJ1-2, with TRBD1 matching 9 bases. This CDR3 has 15 amino acids. Germline V gene data show CDR1 as LNHDA and CDR2 as SQIVND (reference sequence). Losses at the gene ends were 1 base for V and 8 bases for J; bases not matched to a gene: 8. CDR3 in amino acids: CASSIALRTGEGYTF. CDR3 DNA sequence: TGTGCCAGTAGTATAGCCCTCCGGACAGGGGAAGGCTACACCTTC.

This chain connects TRBV30 to TRBJ1-3; D uncertain. V was pared by 0 bases and J by 11 bases, with 8 bases between. Per the germline V gene, CDR1 is GTSNPN and CDR2 is SVGIG (reference sequence). The CDR3 consists of 11 residues. The CDR3, as DNA: TGTGCCTGGAGTGTACGTGGCCCCATATATTTT. Amino acids: CAWSVRGPIYF.

This clone was counted between two and nine times. The CDR3 reads CASSVGQGREKLFF. CDR3 in DNA: TGTGCCAGCAGCGTAGGACAGGGTCGAGAAAAACTGTTTTTT. The chain links TRBV9 to TRBJ1-4, with TRBD1 matching over 7 bases. Germline-derived CDR1 and CDR2 are SGDLS and YYNGEE. The junction had 4 bases not matched to a gene; V was cut back by 0 bases and J by 8 bases. The CDR3 consists of 14 residues.

This chain links TRBV20-1 with TRBJ2-5; the D is unclear. The ends were cut back, 5 bases at V and 4 bases at J, with 5 bases in the middle. The CDR3 runs to 10 residues. CDR1 and CDR2 from the germline V gene are DFQATT and SNEGSKA (reference sequence). The CDR3 protein is CSAVRETQYF. CDR3 nucleotide sequence: TGCAGTGCTGTTCGAGAGACCCAGTACTTC.

The genes are TRBV7-2 and TRBJ2-6, with 7 bases aligning to TRBD1. The germline V gene has CDR1 SGHTA and CDR2 FQGNSA. V gave up 4 bases and J gave up 3 bases; unmatched junction bases: 3. The CDR3 has 15 residues. CDR3 coding DNA: TGTGCCAGCAGCTCGACAGGGTTTGGGGCCAACGTCCTGACTTTC. Its protein is CASSSTGFGANVLTF.

This chain joins TRBV6-6 and TRBJ1-1; D might be TRBD1 (6 bases). Deletions cut 0 bases from V and 3 bases from J, with 8 bases between. CDR3 length: 14 amino acids. CDR1 is MNHNY and CDR2 is SVGAGI in the germline V gene (reference sequence). In DNA form, the CDR3 reads TGTGCCAGCAGTTACTCTAGACAGGACACTGAAGCTTTCTTT. Its protein is CASSYSRQDTEAFF.

The chain couples TRBV5-6 to TRBJ1-5; D unresolved. Per germline, CDR1 SGHDT and CDR2 YYEEEE. V lost 3 bases to trimming and J lost 0 bases, with 10 bases between them. The CDR3 extends over 15 amino acids. The CDR3 loop reads CASSSRTVSNQPQHF. The CDR3 DNA sequence: TGTGCCAGCAGCTCTCGGACTGTTAGCAATCAGCCCCAGCATTTT.

There are a few counts of this clone. The rearrangement uses TRBV3-1 (or the pseudogene TRBV3-2) and TRBJ1-1; D is possibly TRBD1 (6 bases). The CDR3 loop spans 14 amino acids. Germline V gene lookup returns CDR1 LGHDT and CDR2 YNNKEL (reference sequence). V lost 10 bases, J lost 3 bases, and 18 bases lay in between. The CDR3 sequence: CATKAGDGDTEAFF. Here the CDR3 DNA reads TGTGCCACGAAAGCAGGGGACGGGGACACTGAAGCTTTCTTT.